Shown below are 22 T cell receptor beta chains from a single sample sequenced in a study of shared clonotypes between healthy human individuals. Sequencing was performed with immunoSEQ multiplex PCR; in TCRdb, only in-frame clones are kept and a portion is missing. The repertoire holds more than 2,000,000 clones, approximately 93% seen once, with about 0.37% in the top ten. The sample consisted of naive CD4+ T cells from PBMCs. Specified subset: CD45RA+ positively selected. These receptors all stem from a man aged 18 to 29 in good health. Some clones in this sample may be carry-over from other donors' samples.

V gene TRBV13 combines with J gene TRBJ2-7, with D possibly being TRBD1 (6 bases). Germline assignment: CDR1 PRHDT and CDR2 FYEKMQ (reference sequence). There are 12 residues in the CDR3. Deletions cut 5 bases from V and 6 bases from J, with 11 bases between. The CDR3 region has the DNA TGTGCCAGCAGCAACACAGGGCTCGAGCAGTACTTC. Amino acid sequence: CASSNTGLEQYF.

Comments on this clone: The sample holds other DNA sequences that translate to the same CDR3. V and J are TRBV11-1 and TRBJ2-7, with TRBD2 as a possible D gene (6 bases). CDR1 SGHAT and CDR2 FQDESV come from the germline V gene (reference sequence). V lost 3 bases and J lost 4, with 10 bases in between. This CDR3 is built from 13 residues. CDR3 sequence (DNA): TGTGCCAGCAGCTTCGGGGGAAGTTACGAGCAGTACTTC. Amino acids: CASSFGGSYEQYF.

The CDR3 protein is CASSQSALNTEAFF. DNA for the CDR3: TGTGCCAGCAGCCAATCCGCCTTGAACACTGAAGCTTTCTTT. The chain uses TRBV9 and TRBJ1-1; D gene unclear. The CDR3 contains 14 residues. V was clipped by 4 bases and J by 0 bases, with 10 bases between them. The germline V gene encodes CDR1 SGDLS and CDR2 YYNGEE.

The genes are TRBV28 and TRBJ2-7; no clear D. CDR1 and CDR2 from the germline V gene are MDHEN and SYDVKM. The CDR3 has 13 residues. V dropped 5 bases and J dropped 2 bases, with 10 bases sitting between them. The CDR3 loop is CASSPPYPYEQYF. The DNA for the CDR3 is TGTGCCAGCAGTCCCCCCTACCCCTACGAGCAGTACTTC.

The gene calls are TRBV5-6 and TRBJ2-7; D is ambiguous. CDR3 length: 15 amino acids. CDR1 SGHDT and CDR2 YYEEEE come from the germline V gene. The V gene lost 7 bases and the J gene lost 5 bases, with 22 bases spanning the gap. This CDR3 is CASHAMWRGPNEQYF. CDR3 nucleotide sequence: TGTGCCAGCCACGCCATGTGGCGCGGTCCTAACGAGCAGTACTTC. The variable domain in full, with the rest retrieved from reference TRBV5-6 and TRBJ2-7, is DAGVTQSPTHLIKTRGQQVTLRCSPKSGHDTVSWYQQALGQGPQFIFQYYEEEERQRGNFPDRFSGHQFPNYSSELNVNALLLGDSALYLCASHAMWRGPNEQYFGPGTRLTVT.

V and J are TRBV11-2 and TRBJ1-1; a weak D match, TRBD1 (6 bases). Germline CDR1 and CDR2: SGHAT and FQNNGV. The CDR3 length is 14 residues. Trimming left V 5 bases short and J 0 bases short, with 10 bases between. The CDR3 coding sequence is TGTGCCAGCAGCCGCGGACAGATGAACACTGAAGCTTTCTTT. This codes for CASSRGQMNTEAFF.

The chain couples TRBV10-3 to TRBJ1-3; D unclear. The CDR3 consists of 15 residues. V lost 0 bases, J lost 0 bases, and 6 bases lay in between. Per the germline V gene, CDR1 is ENHRY and CDR2 is SYGVKD. CDR3 region: CAISESVDSGNTIYF. The CDR3 coding sequence is TGTGCCATCAGTGAGTCTGTGGACTCTGGAAACACCATATATTTT.

The chain joins TRBV28 to TRBJ1-3; unclear D gene. Germline-derived CDR1 and CDR2 are MDHEN and SYDVKM. Trimming took off 5 bases at V and 3 bases at J, with 17 bases between the two ends. The CDR3 is made up of 16 amino acids. Here the CDR3 reads CASSPFRLKIGNTIYF. The CDR3 bases are TGTGCCAGCAGTCCCTTCCGGTTGAAAATTGGAAACACCATATATTTT.

The genes are TRBV28 and TRBJ1-1, with D uncertain. CDR1 is MDHEN and CDR2 is SYDVKM in the germline V gene. The CDR3 has 11 amino acids. With 6 bases removed from V and 11 bases from J, the gap between germline ends came to 13 bases. CDR3 sequence: CASSPSNQAFF. In DNA form, the CDR3 reads TGTGCCAGCAGCCCGTCTAACCAGGCTTTCTTT.

The chain uses TRBV19 and TRBJ2-1; 11 bases line up with TRBD2. The CDR3 length is 16 residues. V shed 7 bases, J shed 3 bases, and the junction held 8 bases outside the gene matches. Per the germline V gene, CDR1 is LNHDA and CDR2 is SQIVND (reference sequence). Here the CDR3 reads CASTGGTSGSYNEQFF. The CDR3 DNA sequence: TGTGCCAGTACCGGCGGGACTAGCGGAAGCTACAATGAGCAGTTCTTC.

This sequence joins TRBV7-3 and TRBJ2-6, with D perhaps TRBD1 or TRBD2 (5 bases each). V shed 5 bases and J shed 4 bases, with 15 bases lying between them. The germline gives CDR1 SGHTA, CDR2 FQGTGA. This CDR3 is 16 amino acids long. The CDR3 DNA sequence: TGTGCCAGCAGCCCCCAACTCGGGGCCGGGGCCAACGTCCTGACTTTC. This sequence encodes CASSPQLGAGANVLTF.

The chain carries TRBV5-1 and TRBJ1-4, with 11 bases that match TRBD1. Germline V CDR1 and CDR2: SGHRS, YFSETQ. Trimming at V came to 4 bases and at J to 10 bases, leaving 9 bases not matched to a gene. The CDR3 is made up of 15 amino acids. In DNA form, the CDR3 reads TGCGCCAGCAGCCACGGACAGGGGGCGGTGGGAAAACTGTTTTTT. Protein sequence: CASSHGQGAVGKLFF.

About this clone: In the same sample, other DNA sequences code for this CDR3. The chain links TRBV18 to TRBJ2-2; D not certain. Between the trimmed V and J ends, which lost 2 bases and 0 bases, there was a span of 4 bases. The germline CDR1 and CDR2 sequences are KGHSH and LQKENI. The CDR3 runs 14 residues. CDR3 sequence reads: CASSPATNTGELFF. The DNA for the CDR3 is TGTGCCAGCTCACCAGCGACGAACACCGGGGAGCTGTTTTTT.

V gene TRBV4-1 combines with J gene TRBJ1-5; the D gene is possibly TRBD1 (6 bases). The CDR3 runs 18 residues. The V end lost 1 base, the J end lost 2 bases, and 18 bases lay between the germline ends. CDR1 and CDR2 (germline): MGHRA, YSYEKL. CDR3 in amino acids: CASSQGGGSPRGNQPQHF. Here the CDR3 DNA reads TGCGCCAGCAGCCAAGGCGGGGGCAGCCCTAGGGGCAATCAGCCCCAGCATTTT.

The count of this clone is one. This chain connects TRBV5-6 to TRBJ2-3, with 10 bases lining up with TRBD1. Trimming at V came to 3 bases and at J to 2 bases, leaving 3 bases not matched to a gene. The CDR3 is 15 amino acids. Per germline, CDR1 SGHDT and CDR2 YYEEEE. The CDR3 here is CASSSGTGATDTQYF. CDR3 coding DNA: TGTGCCAGCAGCTCCGGGACAGGGGCCACAGATACGCAGTATTTT.

V usage is TRBV5-1 and J usage is TRBJ1-1, with D unresolved. The germline V gene has CDR1 SGHRS and CDR2 YFSETQ. CDR3 size: 16 residues. V lost 5 bases, J lost 5 bases, and 22 bases lay in between. The CDR3 sequence: CASSLFGPRRETEAFF. The CDR3 DNA reads as TGCGCCAGCAGTCTTTTCGGGCCCCGAAGGGAAACTGAAGCTTTCTTT.

The chain combines TRBV28 with TRBJ2-7, with D possibly called TRBD1 or TRBD2 (5 bases each). CDR3 length: 13 amino acids. V lost 5 bases to trimming and J lost 4 bases, with 12 bases between them. Per the germline V gene, CDR1 is MDHEN and CDR2 is SYDVKM. CDR3 protein: CASSTWDHYEQYF. DNA for the CDR3: TGTGCCAGCAGTACCTGGGACCATTACGAGCAGTACTTC.

The rearrangement uses TRBV19 and TRBJ2-5, with unresolved D. The V gene's germline CDR1 is LNHDA and CDR2 SQIVND (reference sequence). The CDR3 is 13 residues long. Trimming pared 0 bases from V and 7 bases from J, leaving 9 bases between. CDR3 sequence: CASSIEGSRTQYF. The CDR3 nucleotides read TGTGCCAGTAGTATAGAAGGGTCACGGACCCAGTACTTC.

The CDR3 region is CAISESQGHEQYF. The CDR3 region has the DNA TGTGCCATCAGTGAATCTCAGGGCCACGAGCAGTACTTC. V and J are TRBV10-3 and TRBJ2-7; D perhaps matches TRBD1 (5 bases). CDR1 and CDR2 from the germline V gene are ENHRY and SYGVKD. The CDR3 length is 13 residues. Trimming stripped 3 bases from V and 5 bases from J, with 11 bases between.

The CDR3 sequence: CASSERDPFREQYF. The CDR3 DNA reads as TGTGCCAGCAGTGAACGGGACCCCTTCCGGGAGCAGTATTTT. The gene calls are TRBV6-1 and TRBJ2-3; either TRBD1 or TRBD2 may supply D (5 bases each). The length of the CDR3 is 14 residues. Between the trimmed V and J ends, which lost 2 bases and 11 bases, there was a span of 17 bases. CDR1 is MNHNS and CDR2 is SASEGT in the germline V gene.

Points on this clone: In the same sample, other DNA sequences code for this CDR3. The chain joins TRBV7-3 to TRBJ2-5; no clear D gene. V lost 0 bases, J lost 2 bases, and 4 bases lay in between. There are 13 residues in the CDR3. Germline V gene data show CDR1 as SGHTA and CDR2 as FQGTGA. The CDR3 bases are TGTGCCAGCAGCTTAACCCGGCAAGAGACCCAGTACTTC. Its protein is CASSLTRQETQYF.

This clone has more than one count but fewer than ten. This chain links TRBV6-6 with TRBJ2-1; D gene unclear. The CDR3 length is 13 residues. The V end lost 6 bases, the J end lost 4 bases, and 10 bases lay between the germline ends. In germline, CDR1 is MNHNY, CDR2 SVGAGI (reference sequence). The CDR3 here is CASRAQEYNEQFF. As DNA, the CDR3 is TGTGCCAGCAGGGCGCAAGAGTACAATGAGCAGTTCTTC.